Below are 8 T cell receptor beta chains sequenced from a single sample in a study of post-analysis software for immune sequencing data. Their target antigens are unknown. General study points: Included in a set of roughly five TRBV segments more frequent in patients than controls were TRBV5-6, TRBV5-1 and TRBV20-1.

Prepared TCR beta cDNA libraries contained unique molecular identifiers. One entry per CDR3 protein, called by TCRdb with MiXCR from the PCR reads. The sample consists of 650,000 to 850,000 distinct CDR3 sequences, 53% of them appearing once. Sequenced material: blood. These receptors all come from a girl between 10 and 17 years old with multiple sclerosis.

This clonotype was seen a handful of times. The V call is TRBV29-1, the J call TRBJ1-1; D uncertain. CDR1 SQVTM and CDR2 ANQGSEA come from the germline V gene. V dropped 7 bases and J dropped 0 bases, with 15 bases sitting between them. The CDR3 is 14 residues long. CDR3 amino acids: CSAVIRSLNTEAFF. CDR3 bases: TGCAGCGCGGTTATTAGGAGCTTGAACACTGAAGCTTTCTTT.

A few counts support this clonotype. J is TRBJ2-1 and V is TRBV6-5; D remains ambiguous. This CDR3 has 16 residues. Trimming removed 5 bases at V and 1 base at J, with 15 bases between. Germline-derived CDR1 and CDR2 are MNHEY and SVGAGI. CDR3 residues: CASSPPGVMSYNEQFF. CDR3 coding DNA: TGTGCCAGCAGTCCTCCTGGGGTTATGTCCTACAATGAGCAGTTCTTC.

The sample holds many counts of this clonotype. The chain carries TRBV4-1 and TRBJ1-2; D remains ambiguous. The CDR3 consists of 15 residues. The V gene lost 6 bases and the J gene lost 4 bases, with 18 bases spanning the gap. CDR1 is MGHRA and CDR2 is YSYEKL in the germline V gene. In nucleotides, the CDR3 is TGCGCCAGCAGAGAAAGGACCGATAAACGCTATGGCTACACCTTC. Its protein is CASRERTDKRYGYTF.

The chain uses TRBV6-2 or TRBV6-3 and TRBJ2-1, with 8 bases identical to TRBD1. CDR1 is MNHEY, CDR2 SVGEGT, per germline. V gave up 6 bases and J gave up 9 bases; unmatched junction bases: 4. This CDR3 has 12 residues. The CDR3 nucleotides are TGTGCCAGCAGAGCAGGGGGCTTTGAGCAGTTCTTC. This gives the protein CASRAGGFEQFF.

There are a few counts of this clonotype. J is TRBJ2-7 and V is TRBV25-1, with D perhaps given as TRBD1 or TRBD2 (5 bases each). Trimming took 3 bases from V and 4 from J, leaving 16 bases between them. CDR1 is MGHDK and CDR2 is SYGVNS in the germline V gene. This CDR3 has 15 residues. This CDR3 reads CASSDVGAISYEQYF. CDR3 DNA: TGTGCCAGCAGTGACGTCGGGGCTATCTCTTACGAGCAGTACTTC.

For the CDR3, the DNA is TGTGCCAGCAGCCCCGCCTGGGGCAACACCGGGGAGCTGTTTTTT. It yields the protein CASSPAWGNTGELFF. The J gene is TRBJ2-2, the V gene TRBV7-9; weak D call: TRBD1 (5 bases). Germline CDR1 and CDR2: SEHNR and FQNEAQ (reference sequence). V lost 5 bases, J lost 2 bases, and 12 bases lay in between. The CDR3 loop spans 15 amino acids.

The J gene is TRBJ2-1, the V gene TRBV12-3 or TRBV12-4; 8 nucleotides align to TRBD2. V shed 4 bases, J shed 7 bases, and the junction held 15 bases outside the gene matches. The CDR3 loop spans 17 amino acids. The DNA for the CDR3 is TGTGCCAGCAGTTCCCCGGTAATGAGCGGGAGATCTAATGAGCAGTTCTTC. Protein product: CASSSPVMSGRSNEQFF.

This clonotype was counted only a few times. The gene calls are TRBV5-1 and TRBJ2-5; unclear D gene. Trimming removed 3 bases from V and 0 bases from J, with 9 bases in between. The V gene's germline CDR1 is SGHRS and CDR2 YFSETQ. The CDR3 has 14 amino acids. The CDR3 nucleotides read TGCGCCAGCAGCTGGGTCGGGTACCAAGAGACCCAGTACTTC. Translation: CASSWVGYQETQYF.